This T cell receptor beta chain was obtained from a study of cytomegalovirus exposure and HLA in healthy donors. A multiplex PCR was run with 60 Vbeta primers and 13 Jbeta primers. Sequencing used immunoSEQ multiplex PCR; TCRdb keeps in-frame clones, though not all of them. The listing contains 70,000 or so clones. Sequencing was carried out using PBMCs. This TCR derives from a middle-aged man in good health and CMV-seronegative.

The CDR3 loop reads CASNEQGASTDTQYF. CDR3 sequence (DNA): TGTGCCAGCAACGAACAGGGAGCGAGCACAGATACGCAGTATTTT. The chain uses TRBV6-5 and TRBJ2-3; D possibly corresponds to TRBD1 (6 bases). Germline CDR1 is MNHEY and CDR2 is SVGAGI. V lost 7 bases to trimming and J lost 0 bases, with 14 bases between them. The CDR3 is made up of 15 amino acids.